The rows below give T cell receptor beta chains drawn from one sample of a study of identical twins. MiXCR, applied by TCRdb to the 5' RACE reads, yields one record per CDR3 protein. The sample has a few hundred thousand distinct CDR3 sequences, around a tenth seen once. These records were also assigned to another study, of yellow fever vaccine responses in identical twins.

Material: PBMCs. These TCRs come from a woman aged 18-29 years in good health. Each CDR3 is given with its conserved first and last residue. D genes are given only for firm matches. Clone sizes are given selectively: once, few, many, or a class where the clone is expanded.

many TRBJ2-3 TRBD2 TRBV20-1 CSASAVLAGTDTQYF TGCAGTGCTAGTGCCGTTCTAGCGGGAACCGATACGCAGTATTTT
few TRBJ2-2 NA TRBV20-1 CSARDLGRGRTGELFF TGCAGTGCTAGAGATCTTGGTCGGGGAAGAACCGGGGAGCTGTTTTTT
NA TRBJ2-5 NA TRBV19 CASSIRVMGKETQYF TGTGCCAGTAGTATCAGGGTGATGGGAAAAGAGACCCAGTACTTC
NA TRBJ2-3 TRBD2 TRBV6-5 CASSYSIVAGVTDTQYF TGTGCCAGCAGTTACTCGATAGTTGCGGGAGTCACAGATACGCAGTATTTT
NA TRBJ2-1 TRBD1 TRBV5-1 CASRPDRAPYNEQFF TGCGCCAGCAGACCTGACAGGGCCCCCTACAATGAGCAGTTCTTC
NA TRBJ2-1 NA TRBV7-8 CASSPLVASYNEQFF TGTGCCAGCAGTCCCTTAGTAGCGAGCTACAATGAGCAGTTCTTC
NA TRBJ2-5 NA TRBV20-1 CSARDYLGQNSGETQYF TGCAGTGCTAGAGACTACTTAGGACAGAACTCTGGAGAGACCCAGTACTTC
many TRBJ2-1 TRBD2 TRBV6-2/TRBV6-3 CASTGLAGAGTSYNEQFF TGTGCCAGCACCGGACTAGCGGGAGCGGGGACCTCCTACAATGAGCAGTTCTTC
many TRBJ2-1 TRBD2 TRBV12-3/TRBV12-4 CASSFGLGLAGYNEQFF TGTGCCAGCAGCTTCGGCCTTGGACTAGCGGGGTACAATGAGCAGTTCTTC
few TRBJ1-1 NA TRBV11-2 CASSRHLNTEAFF TGTGCCAGCAGCAGACATCTGAACACTGAAGCTTTCTTT
many TRBJ2-7 NA TRBV28 CASRGLPATGILSYEQYF TGTGCCAGCAGGGGACTGCCGGCTACGGGTATCCTCTCCTACGAGCAGTACTTC
NA TRBJ2-7 NA TRBV20-1 CSASGVTYEQYF TGCAGTGCTTCAGGGGTTACCTACGAGCAGTACTTC
many TRBJ2-1 NA TRBV20-1 CSARVKEQFF TGCAGTGCAAGGGTAAAGGAGCAGTTCTTC
NA TRBJ2-5 TRBD1 TRBV28 CASSSTGGVSETQYF TGTGCCAGCAGTTCCACAGGGGGAGTTTCAGAGACCCAGTACTTC
many TRBJ2-5 TRBD1 TRBV5-1 CASSLMTGVAETQYF TGCGCCAGCAGCTTGATGACAGGGGTTGCGGAGACCCAGTACTTC
many TRBJ1-1 NA TRBV18 CASSPMNTEAFF TGTGCCAGCTCACCAATGAACACTGAAGCTTTCTTT
NA TRBJ2-7 TRBD2 TRBV20-1 CSAPWTSGTYEQYF TGCAGTGCTCCATGGACTAGCGGGACCTACGAGCAGTACTTC
few TRBJ2-1 TRBD2 TRBV7-3 CASSLGGGVDEQFF TGTGCCAGCAGCTTAGGCGGGGGGGTCGATGAGCAGTTCTTC
few TRBJ2-3 TRBD1 TRBV7-2 CASSLGDRGRLDTQYF TGTGCCAGCAGCTTAGGTGACAGGGGGCGGCTAGATACGCAGTATTTT
NA TRBJ2-3 TRBD1 TRBV2 CASSAGGGDTQYF TGTGCCAGCAGTGCAGGGGGCGGCGATACGCAGTATTTT
many TRBJ2-2 TRBD1 TRBV14 CATRGQGHTGELFF TGTGCCACCAGAGGACAGGGACACACCGGGGAGCTGTTTTTT
few TRBJ2-7 NA TRBV12-3/TRBV12-4 CASSQTTGRDEQYF TGTGCCAGCAGCCAAACGACAGGAAGGGACGAGCAGTACTTC
few TRBJ1-2 TRBD1 TRBV20-1 CSASPGTGLYGYTF TGCAGTGCCTCACCCGGGACAGGACTTTATGGCTACACCTTC
few TRBJ2-2 NA TRBV4-2 CASSKSTGELFF TGTGCCAGCAGCAAATCCACCGGGGAGCTGTTTTTT
many TRBJ1-2 NA TRBV7-2 CASSQAISGQDRGYTF TGTGCCAGCAGCCAGGCCATAAGCGGGCAGGACAGAGGCTACACCTTC
many TRBJ1-4 NA TRBV5-1 CASSGGAGEKLFF TGCGCCAGCTCCGGTGGGGCTGGGGAAAAACTGTTTTTT
once TRBJ2-3 TRBD1 TRBV6-1 CASSGRSGTGSTDTQYF TGTGCCAGCAGTGGTAGATCCGGGACAGGCTCCACAGATACGCAGTATTTT
once TRBJ2-7 TRBD1 TRBV3-1 CASSHLDRESEQYF TGTGCCAGCAGCCACCTGGACAGGGAAAGCGAGCAGTACTTC
many TRBJ2-3 NA TRBV12-3/TRBV12-4 CASSLGITGTQYF TGTGCCAGCAGTTTGGGGATCACCGGTACGCAGTATTTT
many TRBJ1-1 NA TRBV5-1 CASGDSTNTEAFF TGCGCCAGCGGAGACAGCACGAACACTGAAGCTTTCTTT
many TRBJ1-1 NA TRBV21-1 CASSGGQPTEAFF TGTGCCAGCAGCGGAGGACAGCCCACTGAAGCTTTCTTT
many TRBJ2-1 TRBD2 TRBV6-2/TRBV6-3 CASSYSGSGSMNEQFF TGTGCCAGCAGTTACTCTGGTAGCGGGAGCATGAATGAGCAGTTCTTC
NA TRBJ2-1 TRBD2 TRBV30 CAWKLAGAHEQFF TGTGCCTGGAAACTGGCGGGAGCCCATGAGCAGTTCTTC
few TRBJ2-7 NA TRBV2 CASKLRRLGNEQYF TGTGCCAGCAAACTTCGGAGGCTAGGGAACGAGCAGTACTTC
few TRBJ2-2 NA TRBV7-2 CASSLALSWTGELFF TGTGCCAGCAGCTTAGCCCTCAGTTGGACCGGGGAGCTGTTTTTT
many TRBJ2-1 NA TRBV12-3/TRBV12-4 CASSLGVPYEQFF TGTGCCAGCAGTTTAGGGGTCCCCTATGAGCAGTTCTTC
NA TRBJ2-1 NA TRBV15 CATSRDQDEQFF TGTGCCACCAGCAGAGATCAAGATGAGCAGTTCTTC
NA TRBJ2-3 NA TRBV30 CAWTTRRTDTQYF TGTGCCTGGACCACCAGGCGCACAGATACGCAGTATTTT
many TRBJ2-4 TRBD2 TRBV5-1 CASSLGLASAGWYF TGCGCCAGCAGCTTGGGACTAGCGTCCGCCGGGTGGTACTTC
NA TRBJ2-7 NA TRBV7-2 CASSPARDIEYEQYF TGTGCCAGCAGCCCAGCCCGGGACATCGAATACGAGCAGTACTTC
many TRBJ2-1 TRBD2 TRBV9 CASSGRGGQYNEQFF TGTGCCAGCAGCGGGCGGGGGGGCCAGTACAATGAGCAGTTCTTC
NA TRBJ2-2 TRBD2 TRBV6-1 CATPGTSGPGELFF TGTGCCACCCCCGGGACTAGCGGTCCCGGGGAGCTGTTTTTT
many TRBJ2-7 NA TRBV7-9 CASVQGPYEQYF TGTGCCAGCGTTCAGGGCCCCTACGAGCAGTACTTC
NA TRBJ2-7 TRBD2 TRBV2 CASSGRSGSSYEQYF TGTGCCAGCAGTGGGAGGAGCGGGAGCTCCTACGAGCAGTACTTC
NA TRBJ2-7 TRBD2 TRBV7-2 CASSLNNLAGVSYEQYF TGTGCCAGCAGCTTAAATAACCTAGCGGGGGTGTCTTACGAGCAGTACTTC
NA TRBJ2-3 NA TRBV7-2 CASSLAASKGTQYF TGTGCCAGCAGCTTAGCGGCCAGCAAGGGTACGCAGTATTTT
many TRBJ2-3 TRBD2 TRBV5-1 CASSLVRAGADTQYF TGCGCCAGCAGCTTGGTGCGAGCGGGGGCAGATACGCAGTATTTT
many TRBJ2-5 NA TRBV27 CASSFRPLLVETQYF TGTGCCAGCAGTTTTCGGCCTCTCCTCGTGGAGACCCAGTACTTC
NA TRBJ1-2 NA TRBV7-2 CASSLEHYGYTF TGTGCCAGCAGCTTAGAGCACTATGGCTACACCTTC
many TRBJ2-5 NA TRBV24-1 CATSDWGRETQYF TGTGCCACCAGTGATTGGGGGCGCGAGACCCAGTACTTC
NA TRBJ2-1 TRBD2 TRBV5-5 CASSLEGGSAYEQFF TGTGCCAGCAGCTTGGAGGGCGGGAGTGCCTATGAGCAGTTCTTC
few TRBJ2-1 NA TRBV19 CASNPGLYNEQFF TGTGCCAGTAACCCGGGACTCTACAATGAGCAGTTCTTC
NA TRBJ2-1 NA TRBV11-2 CASSLDVDVNEQFF TGTGCCAGCAGCCTGGACGTGGATGTAAATGAGCAGTTCTTC
many TRBJ2-7 TRBD1 TRBV5-5 CASSLTGTGSYEQYF TGTGCCAGCAGCCTTACCGGGACAGGGTCCTACGAGCAGTACTTC
many TRBJ2-1 NA TRBV6-2/TRBV6-3 CASSILASAEQFF TGTGCCAGCAGCATACTAGCTTCGGCTGAGCAGTTCTTC